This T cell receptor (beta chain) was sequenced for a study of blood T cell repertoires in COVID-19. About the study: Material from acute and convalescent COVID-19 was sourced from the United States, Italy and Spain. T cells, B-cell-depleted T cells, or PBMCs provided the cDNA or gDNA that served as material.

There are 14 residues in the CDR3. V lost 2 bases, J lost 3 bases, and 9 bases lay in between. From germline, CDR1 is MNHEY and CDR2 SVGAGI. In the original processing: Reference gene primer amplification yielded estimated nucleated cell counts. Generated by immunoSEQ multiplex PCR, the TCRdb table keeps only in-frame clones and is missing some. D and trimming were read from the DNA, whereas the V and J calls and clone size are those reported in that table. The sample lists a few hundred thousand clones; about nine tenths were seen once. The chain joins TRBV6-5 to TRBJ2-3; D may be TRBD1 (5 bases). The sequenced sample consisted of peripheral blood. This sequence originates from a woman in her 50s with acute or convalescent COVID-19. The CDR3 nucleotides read TGTGCCAGCAGTTACGACAGATTAACAGATACGCAGTATTTT. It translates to CASSYDRLTDTQYF.